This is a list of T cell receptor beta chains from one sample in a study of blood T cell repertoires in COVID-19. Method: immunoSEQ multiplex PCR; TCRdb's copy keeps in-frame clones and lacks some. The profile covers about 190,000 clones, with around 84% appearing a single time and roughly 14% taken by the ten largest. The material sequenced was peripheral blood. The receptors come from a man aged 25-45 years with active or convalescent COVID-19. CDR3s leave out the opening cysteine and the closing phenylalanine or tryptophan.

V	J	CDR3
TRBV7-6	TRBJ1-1	ASSLSGETATEAF
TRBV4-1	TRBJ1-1	ASSQVWTGINTEAF
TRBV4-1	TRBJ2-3	ASSQEVQGTDTQY
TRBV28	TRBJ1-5	ASRGEEESVEEPQH
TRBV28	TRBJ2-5	ASRRTSLETQY
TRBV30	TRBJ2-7	AWRPPSELAGVWEQY
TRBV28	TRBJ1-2	ASSPGGSDGYGYT
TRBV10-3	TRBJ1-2	AISEREQGGYGYT
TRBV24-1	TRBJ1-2	ATSGGPSYEEGYT
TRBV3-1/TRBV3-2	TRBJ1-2	ASSLSLYGYT
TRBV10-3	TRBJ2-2	AITIDSGGNTGELF
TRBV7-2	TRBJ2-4	ASSLARLAKNIQY
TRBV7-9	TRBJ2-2	ASSSGTGDTGELF
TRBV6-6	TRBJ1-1	ASSRRGLSKFMNTEAF
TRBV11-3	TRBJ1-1	ASSPQGNTEAF
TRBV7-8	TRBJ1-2	ASSLVERDYGYT
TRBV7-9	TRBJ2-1	ASSPSASNEQF
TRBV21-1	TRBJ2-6	ASSKAGGVGANVLT
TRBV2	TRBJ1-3	ASSADRAGAGNTIY
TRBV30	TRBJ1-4	AWRTTEKLF
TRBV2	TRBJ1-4	ASSLRLDNEKLF
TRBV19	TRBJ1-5	ASSIGFQPQH
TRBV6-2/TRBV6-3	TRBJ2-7	ASSYRGSTYEQY
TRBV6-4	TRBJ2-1	ASSDGTGGNEQF
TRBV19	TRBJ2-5	ASSSGSGTYQETQY
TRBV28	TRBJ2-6	ASSLSGQGPSGANVLT
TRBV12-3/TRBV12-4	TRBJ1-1	ASQANTAEAF
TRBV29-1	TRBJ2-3	SVDGGATDTQY
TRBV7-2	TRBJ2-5	ASSLRDRQETQY
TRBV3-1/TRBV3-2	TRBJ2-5	ASSQAVSETQY
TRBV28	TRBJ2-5	ASRDSGNQETQY
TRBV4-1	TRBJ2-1	ASSQDGLAANEQF
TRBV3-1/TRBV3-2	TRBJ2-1	ASSQGTGGAGYNEQF
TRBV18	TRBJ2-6	ASSVGQRTSGANVLT
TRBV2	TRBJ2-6	ASSYRESGANVLT
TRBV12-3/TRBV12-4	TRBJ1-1	ASSLWGPEAF
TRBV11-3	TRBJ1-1	ASRQGAVDTEAF
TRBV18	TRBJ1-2	ASSQMTGALYGYT
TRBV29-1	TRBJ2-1	SMDGAGDNEQF
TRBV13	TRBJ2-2	ASSEDQGRVF
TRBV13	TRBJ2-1	ASSLSGVGYNEQF
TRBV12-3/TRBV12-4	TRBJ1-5	ASSYRGNQPQH
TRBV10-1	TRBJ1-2	AIDRWSYT
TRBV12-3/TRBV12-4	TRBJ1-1	ASSLTGVGEAF
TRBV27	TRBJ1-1	ASHERGHEAF
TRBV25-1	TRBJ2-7	ASSAGTGAEQY